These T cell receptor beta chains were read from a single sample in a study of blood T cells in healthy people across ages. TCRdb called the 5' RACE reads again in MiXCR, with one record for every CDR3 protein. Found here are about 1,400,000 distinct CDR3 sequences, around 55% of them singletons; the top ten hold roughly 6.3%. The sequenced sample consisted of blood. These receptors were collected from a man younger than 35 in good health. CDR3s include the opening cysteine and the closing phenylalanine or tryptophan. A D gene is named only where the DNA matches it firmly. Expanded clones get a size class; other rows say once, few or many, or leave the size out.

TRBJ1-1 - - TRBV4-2 CASSQEGTGFTEAFF TGTGCCAGCAGCCAAGAGGGCACAGGGTTCACTGAAGCTTTCTTT
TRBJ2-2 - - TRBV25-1 CASSEYWGAANTGELFF TGTGCCAGCAGTGAATATTGGGGGGCTGCGAACACCGGGGAGCTGTTTTTT
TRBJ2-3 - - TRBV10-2 CASGKGVDTQYF TGCGCCAGTGGAAAGGGGGTAGATACGCAGTATTTT
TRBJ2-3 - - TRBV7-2 CASSLMGELDTQYF TGTGCCAGCAGCTTAATGGGCGAGTTGGATACGCAGTATTTT
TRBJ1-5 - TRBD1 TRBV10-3 CAISEAQGGDQPQHF TGTGCCATCAGTGAGGCACAGGGGGGGGATCAGCCCCAGCATTTT
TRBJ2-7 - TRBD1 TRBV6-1 CASSPTGTGLLSFYEQYF TGTGCCAGCAGTCCAACCGGGACAGGCCTCCTTAGTTTTTACGAGCAGTACTTC
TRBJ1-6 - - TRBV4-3 CASSQEGAGFSPLHF TGCGCCAGCAGCCAAGAAGGCGCTGGGTTTTCACCCCTCCACTTT
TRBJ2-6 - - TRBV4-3 CASSQDGDSGANVLTF TGCGCCAGCAGCCAAGATGGGGACTCTGGGGCCAACGTCCTGACTTTC
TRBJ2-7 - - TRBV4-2 CASSRGVAFYEQYF TGTGCCAGCAGCCGGGGCGTGGCCTTCTACGAGCAGTACTTC
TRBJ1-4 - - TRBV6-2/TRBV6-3 CASSYLGATNEKLFF TGTGCCAGCAGTTACCTCGGGGCAACTAATGAAAAACTGTTTTTT
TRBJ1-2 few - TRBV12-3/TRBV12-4 CASSLIGYGYTF TGTGCCAGCAGTTTAATTGGTTATGGCTACACCTTC
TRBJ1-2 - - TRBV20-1 CSARDPTGYTF TGCAGTGCTAGAGATCCAACTGGCTACACCTTC
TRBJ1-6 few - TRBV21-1 CASSNYRGCSPLHF TGTGCCAGCAGCAATTACAGGGGTTGTTCACCCCTCCACTTT
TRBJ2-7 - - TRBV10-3 CAITQGADEQYF TGTGCCATCACTCAAGGGGCGGACGAGCAGTACTTC
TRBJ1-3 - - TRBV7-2 CASSLEGNTIYF TGTGCCAGCAGCTTGGAAGGAAACACCATATATTTT
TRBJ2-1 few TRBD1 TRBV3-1 CASSQVSGGVYNEQFF TGTGCCAGCAGCCAAGTTTCAGGGGGTGTCTACAATGAGCAGTTCTTC
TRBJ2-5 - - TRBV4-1 CASRKTGTKETQYF TGCGCCAGCAGGAAGACCGGGACAAAAGAGACCCAGTACTTC
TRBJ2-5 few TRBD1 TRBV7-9 CASSLDRVERETQYF TGTGCCAGCAGCTTGGACAGGGTGGAAAGAGAGACCCAGTACTTC
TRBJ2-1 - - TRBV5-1 CASSVKGQPSGEQFF TGCGCCAGCAGCGTAAAGGGACAACCAAGCGGTGAGCAGTTCTTC
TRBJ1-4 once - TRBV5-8 CASSPSWLREKLFF TGTGCCAGCAGCCCTAGTTGGTTGCGTGAAAAACTGTTTTTT
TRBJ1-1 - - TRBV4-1 CASSQGEVLHTEAFF TGCGCCAGCAGCCAAGGCGAGGTTTTGCACACTGAAGCTTTCTTT
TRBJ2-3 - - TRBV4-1 CASSQVASPSTDTQYF TGCGCCAGCAGCCAAGTGGCCAGTCCCTCCACAGATACGCAGTATTTT
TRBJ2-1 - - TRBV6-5 CASSPSGAGRYNEQFF TGTGCCAGCAGCCCCTCCGGGGCGGGACGATACAATGAGCAGTTCTTC
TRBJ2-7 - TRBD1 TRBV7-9 CASSLTGWSGTQYF TGTGCCAGCAGCCTGACAGGGTGGTCGGGAACCCAGTACTTC
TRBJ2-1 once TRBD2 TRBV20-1 CSAGGTSRMKEQFF TGCAGTGCCGGAGGGACTAGCCGAATGAAGGAGCAGTTCTTC
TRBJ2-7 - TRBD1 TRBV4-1 CASSRTGGAPYEQYF TGCGCCAGCAGCCGAACAGGGGGCGCTCCCTACGAGCAGTACTTC
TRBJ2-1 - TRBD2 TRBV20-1 CSARVGLATYNEQFF TGCAGTGCTAGAGTGGGACTAGCGACCTACAATGAGCAGTTCTTC
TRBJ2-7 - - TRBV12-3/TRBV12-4 CASALAFYYEQYF TGTGCCAGCGCCTTGGCCTTTTACTACGAGCAGTACTTC
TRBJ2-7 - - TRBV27 CASSVNRFYEQYF TGTGCCAGCAGTGTCAATCGATTCTACGAGCAGTACTTC
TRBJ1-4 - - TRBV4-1 CASSRINSEKLFF TGCGCCAGCAGCCGAATTAACAGTGAAAAACTGTTTTTT
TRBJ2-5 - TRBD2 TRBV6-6 CASGRLAGKENEQYF TGTGCCAGCGGGAGACTAGCGGGAAAGGAGAATGAGCAGTACTTC
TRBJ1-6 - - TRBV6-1 CASSESYGSPLHF TGTGCCAGCAGTGAATCGTACGGTTCACCCCTCCACTTT